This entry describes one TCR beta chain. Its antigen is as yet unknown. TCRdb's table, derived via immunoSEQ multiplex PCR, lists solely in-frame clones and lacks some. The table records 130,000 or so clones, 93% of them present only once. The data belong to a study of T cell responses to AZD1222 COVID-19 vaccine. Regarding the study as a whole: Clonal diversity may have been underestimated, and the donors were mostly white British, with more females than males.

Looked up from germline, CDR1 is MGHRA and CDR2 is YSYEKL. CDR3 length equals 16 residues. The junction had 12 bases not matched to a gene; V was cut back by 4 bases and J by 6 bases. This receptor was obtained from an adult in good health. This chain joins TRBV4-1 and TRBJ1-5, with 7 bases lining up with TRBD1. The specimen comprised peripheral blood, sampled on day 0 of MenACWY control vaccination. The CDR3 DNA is TGCGCCAGCAGCCGAGGGACAGACCCGCCGAGTCAGCCCCAGCATTTT. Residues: CASSRGTDPPSQPQHF.